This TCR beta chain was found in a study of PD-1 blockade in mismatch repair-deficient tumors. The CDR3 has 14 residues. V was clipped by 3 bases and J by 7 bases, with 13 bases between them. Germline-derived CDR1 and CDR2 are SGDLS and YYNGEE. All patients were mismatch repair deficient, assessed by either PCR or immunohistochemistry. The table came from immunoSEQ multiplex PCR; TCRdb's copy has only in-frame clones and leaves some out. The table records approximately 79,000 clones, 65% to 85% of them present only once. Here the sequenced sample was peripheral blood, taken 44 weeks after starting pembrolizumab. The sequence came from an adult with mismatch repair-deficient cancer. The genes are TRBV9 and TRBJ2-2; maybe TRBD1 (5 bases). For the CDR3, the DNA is TGTGCCAGCAGCGGAGACCCCCAGGGCGGGGAGCTGTTTTTT. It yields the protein CASSGDPQGGELFF.